This TCR beta chain was captured by sequencing in a study of tumor and adjacent non-tumor tissue in lung cancer. No cell sorting was done before RNA was extracted from the tissue. Distant lung tissue was collected more than 3 cm away from the tumor edge. Note on this clonotype: An end of the junction differs from the germline gene, which may be a read error.

From germline, CDR1 is SGHNT and CDR2 YENEEA. The length of the CDR3 is 11 residues. The library came from three nested PCR rounds adapted from ARM-PCR protocols. TCRdb reanalysed the multiplex PCR reads using MiXCR and keeps one entry per CDR3 protein. The sample holds 98,000 or so distinct CDR3 sequences, 80% seen once. The V and J genes are TRBV11-3 and TRBJ2-5; D uncertain. This sequence originates from a man aged 55-75 years with small cell lung cancer. Sequences were obtained from distant non-tumor lung tissue. CDR3 sequence reads: CTSSLVETQYF. For the CDR3, the DNA is TGTACCAGCAGCTTAGTAGAGACCCAGTACTTC.